A selection of T cell receptor beta chains follows, all from one sample in a study of cytomegalovirus exposure and HLA in healthy donors. TCRdb's copy holds only in-frame clones and misses some; the assay was immunoSEQ multiplex PCR. The sample shows 60,000 to 70,000 clones, around 93% of them seen only once. What was sequenced was PBMCs. These receptors were taken from a man aged 18 to 30 in good health and CMV-seropositive. Each CDR3 is given with its conserved first and last residue. The order of the fields is V gene, D gene, clone size, J gene, CDR3 DNA, CDR3 protein. A D gene is named only where the DNA matches it firmly. Clone size is not always given. Where it is, it says once, few, many or a class for expanded clones.

TRBV10-3	-	-	TRBJ2-2	TGTGCCATCAGTGAGGTAGCGGTCCGAGACACCGGGGAGCTGTTTTTT	CAISEVAVRDTGELFF
TRBV4-1	-	few	TRBJ1-5	TGCGCCAGCAGCCAATTCGGAGGCCGCAATCAGCCCCAGCATTTT	CASSQFGGRNQPQHF
TRBV19	-	-	TRBJ2-7	TGTGCCAGTAGCGCGAGCGTATACGAGCAGTACTTC	CASSASVYEQYF
TRBV9	-	-	TRBJ2-7	TGTGCCAGCAGCGGCGGGACCAGATCCTACGAGCAGTACTTC	CASSGGTRSYEQYF
TRBV6-5	-	-	TRBJ2-3	TGTGCCAGCAGCCTAACAGGACAACTCACAGATACGCAGTATTTT	CASSLTGQLTDTQYF
TRBV11-2	TRBD1	-	TRBJ2-3	TGTGCCAGCAGCTTAGTGGGGGACAGTTCAGATACGCAGTATTTT	CASSLVGDSSDTQYF
TRBV5-1	TRBD1	-	TRBJ2-7	TGCGCCAGCAGCTTGGGGACAGGCGACGAGCAGTACTTC	CASSLGTGDEQYF
TRBV6-5	-	once	TRBJ2-3	TGTGCCAGTTCCCTCGCGGGGGCCTTGGATACGCAGTATTTT	CASSLAGALDTQYF
TRBV19	-	-	TRBJ1-4	TGTGCCAGTACTAGGACAGCTAGTGAAAAACTGTTTTTT	CASTRTASEKLFF
TRBV28	TRBD1	-	TRBJ2-3	TGTGCCAGCAGTCCATCCCTCGACAGGGCCGGCACAGATACGCAGTATTTT	CASSPSLDRAGTDTQYF
TRBV4-1	TRBD1	-	TRBJ2-3	TGCGCCAGCAGCCAAGACTCCACCGGGACAGGGGCAGATACGCAGTATTTT	CASSQDSTGTGADTQYF
TRBV4-1	TRBD1	once	TRBJ1-1	TGCGCCAGCAGCACACGACAGGGAAACACTGAAGCTTTCTTT	CASSTRQGNTEAFF
TRBV27	TRBD2	once	TRBJ2-2	TGTGCCAGCAACGTACTAGCGGGGAACACCGGGGAGCTGTTTTTT	CASNVLAGNTGELFF
TRBV9	-	-	TRBJ2-3	TGTGCCAGCAGCCCCCGGCCGCGGCTGGATACGCAGTATTTT	CASSPRPRLDTQYF
TRBV9	-	-	TRBJ2-5	TGTGCCAGCAGCGTAGGTGGACTTTCCCAAGAGACCCAGTACTTC	CASSVGGLSQETQYF
TRBV15	TRBD2	-	TRBJ2-1	TGTGCCACCAGCAGACGTAGCGGGAGTGATGAGCAGTTCTTC	CATSRRSGSDEQFF
TRBV28	-	-	TRBJ1-2	TGTGCCAGCAGTCCCATCGACAGAGCTAACTATGGCTACACCTTC	CASSPIDRANYGYTF
TRBV7-9	-	-	TRBJ2-3	TGTGCCAGCAGCTTAGCGCGGATTGGCGCTAGCGTTAGCACAGATACGCAGTATTTT	CASSLARIGASVSTDTQYF
TRBV11-2	-	-	TRBJ2-1	TGTGCCAGCAGCTTAGATTTAGGGGCCTACAATGAGCAGTTCTTC	CASSLDLGAYNEQFF
TRBV19	TRBD1	-	TRBJ2-7	TGTGCCAGTAGTATAGTGGGACAGGGGCGCTACGAGCAGTACTTC	CASSIVGQGRYEQYF
TRBV28	TRBD1	-	TRBJ1-3	TGTGCCAGCAGCCGGACAGGGAACGTCGGAAACACCATATATTTT	CASSRTGNVGNTIYF
TRBV6-5	TRBD1	-	TRBJ2-1	TGTGCCAGCAGTTACTCAACGGGACAGGGGTACAATGAGCAGTTCTTC	CASSYSTGQGYNEQFF
TRBV7-9	TRBD1	-	TRBJ2-7	TGTGCCAGCGGTACAGGGGACACCTACGAGCAGTACTTC	CASGTGDTYEQYF
TRBV5-4	-	-	TRBJ1-3	TGTGCCAGCAGCAAAGGACGCGGCGGGGACACCATATATTTT	CASSKGRGGDTIYF
TRBV28	-	-	TRBJ1-2	TGTGCCAGCAGTTTAGGGCAGGCCTACGGTAACTATGGCTACACCTTC	CASSLGQAYGNYGYTF
TRBV6-5	-	-	TRBJ1-2	TGTGCCAGCAGGGGGGGGAGGGGGAACTATGGCTACACCTTC	CASRGGRGNYGYTF
TRBV7-2	-	-	TRBJ1-2	TGTGCCAGCAGCCTCCCTGCGACAGATTCCTATGGCTACACCTTC	CASSLPATDSYGYTF
TRBV5-1	TRBD2	-	TRBJ2-3	TGCGCCAGCAGACAGACTAGCGGAAGCACAGATACGCAGTATTTT	CASRQTSGSTDTQYF
TRBV5-1	-	-	TRBJ1-1	TGCGCCAGCAGCTTGGTCGGCGGGAACACTGAAGCTTTCTTT	CASSLVGGNTEAFF
TRBV6-5	TRBD2	few	TRBJ2-5	TGTGCCAGCAGTTACTCGGGGACTAGCGGTCAAGAGACCCAGTACTTC	CASSYSGTSGQETQYF
TRBV10-1	TRBD2	-	TRBJ2-7	TGCGCCAGCAGTGATGGGACTAGCGGGAGGTACGAGCAGTACTTC	CASSDGTSGRYEQYF
TRBV6-1	-	-	TRBJ2-5	TGTGCCAGCCGCGGAGGGGCGAGAGAGACCCAGTACTTC	CASRGGARETQYF
TRBV4-1	TRBD2	-	TRBJ2-3	TGCGCCAGCAGCCAGACTAGCGGCAACACAGATACGCAGTATTTT	CASSQTSGNTDTQYF
TRBV29-1	-	-	TRBJ2-7	TGCAGCGTTGCGGGGGTGACGAGAGAGCAGTACTTC	CSVAGVTREQYF
TRBV28	-	-	TRBJ2-7	TGTGCCAGCAGGTCGGCCTACGAGCAGTACTTC	CASRSAYEQYF
TRBV19	-	-	TRBJ1-1	TGTGCCAGTAGTTTTAGGCAGGTTGGGAACACTGAAGCTTTCTTT	CASSFRQVGNTEAFF
TRBV6-5	TRBD2	-	TRBJ2-1	TGTGCCAGCAGTTTGGGACTACCGAGCTCCTACAATGAGCAGTTCTTC	CASSLGLPSSYNEQFF
TRBV19	TRBD2	-	TRBJ2-5	TGTGCCAGTAGACGGGGGGGGACGGGGACCCAGTACTTC	CASRRGGTGTQYF
TRBV4-1	TRBD2	once	TRBJ2-7	TGCGCCAGCAGCCTGGACCCGGGACTAGCTTACGAGCAGTACTTC	CASSLDPGLAYEQYF
TRBV5-1	TRBD2	-	TRBJ2-3	TGCGCCAGCAGCTCGATCGGGAGGGAGCAGGTAGATACGCAGTATTTT	CASSSIGREQVDTQYF
TRBV18	-	-	TRBJ1-5	TGTGCCAGCTCACTTCAGGGGAGCCGGTATAGCAATCAGCCCCAGCATTTT	CASSLQGSRYSNQPQHF
TRBV19	TRBD1	-	TRBJ2-7	TGTGCCAGTAGTATAGTTTGGGACAGCTCCTACGAGCAGTACTTC	CASSIVWDSSYEQYF
TRBV5-4	-	-	TRBJ2-7	TGTGCCAGCAGCTCGGGGGGCGCGTTCTACGAGCAGTACTTC	CASSSGGAFYEQYF
TRBV4-2	-	-	TRBJ2-7	TGTGCCAGCAGCCAAGATGAGAGCTCCTACGAGCAGTACTTC	CASSQDESSYEQYF
TRBV28	TRBD1	-	TRBJ2-4	TGTGCCAGCACCGGAGGACAGGGATACATTCAGTACTTC	CASTGGQGYIQYF
TRBV28	-	-	TRBJ2-3	TGTGCCAGCAGGCAAGGGGGGGGCCTAATAGGGGCAGATACGCAGTATTTT	CASRQGGGLIGADTQYF
TRBV9	-	once	TRBJ2-3	TGTGCCAGCAGCTTGAGGGGGGGGGCGAGCACAGATACGCAGTATTTT	CASSLRGGASTDTQYF
TRBV29-1	TRBD2	-	TRBJ2-1	TGCAGCGCCGACCCGTATACTAGCGGGGGTTCCTACAATGAGCAGTTCTTC	CSADPYTSGGSYNEQFF
TRBV5-1	-	-	TRBJ1-4	TGCGCCAGCAGCTTGGGACCACTACAGGGACCAACTAATGAAAAACTGTTTTTT	CASSLGPLQGPTNEKLFF
TRBV10-3	-	-	TRBJ2-5	TGTGCCATCAGACAGGGCCCACAAGAGACCCAGTACTTC	CAIRQGPQETQYF
TRBV7-3	-	once	TRBJ1-1	TGTGCCAGCAGCTACCGGGGAGGGCACACTGAAGCTTTCTTT	CASSYRGGHTEAFF
TRBV7-2	TRBD1	-	TRBJ2-3	TGTGCCAGCAGCTTAACAGGGGGCCCCATGCAGTATTTT	CASSLTGGPMQYF
TRBV25-1	TRBD1	-	TRBJ1-1	TGTGCCAGCAGTGCAGGGACAGGGATAGACACTGAAGCTTTCTTT	CASSAGTGIDTEAFF
TRBV7-6	-	-	TRBJ2-1	TGTGCCAGCAGCACTACTCGGGATTCCTACAATGAGCAGTTCTTC	CASSTTRDSYNEQFF
TRBV7-8	TRBD2	-	TRBJ2-3	TGTGCCAGCAGCACACGGGAGGCGCCGGAAGATACGCAGTATTTT	CASSTREAPEDTQYF
TRBV12-1	-	few	TRBJ2-7	TGTGCCAGAGTTCCCAGGGGGTTACACGAGCAGTACTTC	CARVPRGLHEQYF
TRBV30	TRBD1	-	TRBJ1-4	TGTGCCTGGAGTGTACAGGGGGCTAATGAAAAACTGTTTTTT	CAWSVQGANEKLFF